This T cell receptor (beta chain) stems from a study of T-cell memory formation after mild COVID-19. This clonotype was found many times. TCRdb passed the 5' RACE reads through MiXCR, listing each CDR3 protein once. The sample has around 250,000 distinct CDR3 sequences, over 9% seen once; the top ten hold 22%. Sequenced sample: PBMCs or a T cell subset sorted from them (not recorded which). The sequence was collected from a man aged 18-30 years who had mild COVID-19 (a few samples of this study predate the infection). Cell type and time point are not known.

CDR3 region: CATSRDLGGGELFF. In DNA form, the CDR3 reads TGTGCCACCAGCAGAGATTTGGGGGGCGGGGAGCTGTTTTTT. The rearrangement joins TRBV15 to TRBJ2-2, with D perhaps TRBD2 (6 bases). From germline, CDR1 is LNHNV and CDR2 YYDKDF (reference sequence). This CDR3 comprises 14 residues. V was cut by 0 bases and J by 7 bases, with 9 bases left in between.